This T cell receptor (beta chain) was obtained from a study of CD8 T cells in ankylosing spondylitis. Study-wide points: There was a TCR beta motif, made of fewer than 10 highly homologous variants, that appeared characteristic of ankylosing spondylitis blood. The disease-linked clones had a CD8+ phenotype and low blood frequencies.

In this sample, this clonotype turned up many times. Its specificity is not known. MiXCR, applied by TCRdb to the 5' RACE reads, yields one record per CDR3 protein. This repertoire shows hundreds of thousands of distinct CDR3 sequences, about 10% found once; its top ten account for approximately 0.5%. This CDR3 is built from 14 residues. Germline V gives CDR1 ENHRY, CDR2 SYGVKD. V dropped 6 bases and J dropped 0; count of bases not matched to a gene: 3. This receptor was identified in a male donor with ankylosing spondylitis. Sequencing was performed on blood, either unsorted or a sorted T cell fraction (not recorded which). The chain uses TRBV10-3 and TRBJ1-1; 8 bases are shared with TRBD1. The CDR3 protein is CAIREQGVNTEAFF. CDR3 DNA sequence: TGTGCCATCAGAGAACAGGGGGTGAACACTGAAGCTTTCTTT.